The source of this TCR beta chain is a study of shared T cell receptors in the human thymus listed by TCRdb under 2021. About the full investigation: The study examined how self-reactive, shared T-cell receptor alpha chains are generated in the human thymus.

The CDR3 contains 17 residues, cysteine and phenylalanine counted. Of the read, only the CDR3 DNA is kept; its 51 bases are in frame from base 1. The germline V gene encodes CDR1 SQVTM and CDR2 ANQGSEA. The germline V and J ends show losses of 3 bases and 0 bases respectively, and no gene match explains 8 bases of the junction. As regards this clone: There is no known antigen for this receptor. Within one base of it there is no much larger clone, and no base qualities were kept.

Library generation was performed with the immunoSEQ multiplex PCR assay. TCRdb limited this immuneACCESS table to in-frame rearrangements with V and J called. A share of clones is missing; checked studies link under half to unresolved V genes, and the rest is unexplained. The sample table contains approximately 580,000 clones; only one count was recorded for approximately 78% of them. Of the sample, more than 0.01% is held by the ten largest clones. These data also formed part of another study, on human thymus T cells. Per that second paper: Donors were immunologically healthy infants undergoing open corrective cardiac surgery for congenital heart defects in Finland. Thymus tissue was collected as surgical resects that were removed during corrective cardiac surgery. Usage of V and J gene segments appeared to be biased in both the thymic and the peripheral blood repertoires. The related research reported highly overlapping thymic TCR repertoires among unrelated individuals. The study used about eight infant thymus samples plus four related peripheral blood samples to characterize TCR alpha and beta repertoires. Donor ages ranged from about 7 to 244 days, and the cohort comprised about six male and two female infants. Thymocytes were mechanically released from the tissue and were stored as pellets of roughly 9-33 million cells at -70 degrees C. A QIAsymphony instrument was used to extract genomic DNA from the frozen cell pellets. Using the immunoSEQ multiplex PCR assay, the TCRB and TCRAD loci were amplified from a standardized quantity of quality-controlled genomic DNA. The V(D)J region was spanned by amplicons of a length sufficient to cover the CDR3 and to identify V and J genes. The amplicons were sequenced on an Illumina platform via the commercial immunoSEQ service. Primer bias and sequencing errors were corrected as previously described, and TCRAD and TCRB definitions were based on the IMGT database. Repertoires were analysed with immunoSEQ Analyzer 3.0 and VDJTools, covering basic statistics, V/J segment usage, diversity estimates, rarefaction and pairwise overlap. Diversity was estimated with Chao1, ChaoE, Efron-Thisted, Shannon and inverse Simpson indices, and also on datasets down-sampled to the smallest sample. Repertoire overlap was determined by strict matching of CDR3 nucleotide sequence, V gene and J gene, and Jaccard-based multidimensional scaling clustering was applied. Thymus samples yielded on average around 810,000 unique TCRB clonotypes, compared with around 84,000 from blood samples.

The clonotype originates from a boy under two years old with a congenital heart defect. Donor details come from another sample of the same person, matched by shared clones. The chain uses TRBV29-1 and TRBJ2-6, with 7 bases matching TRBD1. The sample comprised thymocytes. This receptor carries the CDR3 CSVDTPGQSSGANVLTF. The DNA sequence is TGCAGCGTTGACACTCCGGGACAGAGCTCTGGGGCCAACGTCCTGACTTTC.